These 10 T cell receptor beta chains were all obtained from the same sample, sequenced in a study of cytomegalovirus exposure and HLA in healthy donors. Vbeta (60) and Jbeta (13) primers were used in the PCR. Generated by immunoSEQ multiplex PCR, the TCRdb table keeps only in-frame clones and is missing some. The table shows 150,000 or so clones, with 74% occurring only once. The sequencing sample was made of PBMCs. All receptors come from a man between 18 and 29 years old in good health and CMV-seropositive.

The chain uses TRBV5-5 and TRBJ1-4; D call uncertain. Germline CDR1 reads SGHKS; CDR2 reads YYEKEE (reference sequence). The CDR3 totals 13 residues. The V end was cut by 0 bases, the J end by 3 bases, with 3 bases between. The CDR3 protein is CASSLGPNEKLFF. The CDR3 DNA reads as TGTGCCAGCAGCTTGGGGCCTAATGAAAAACTGTTTTTT.

This clone was observed a few times. The chain combines TRBV30 with TRBJ1-2; 8 bases agree with TRBD1. The germline V gene has CDR1 GTSNPN and CDR2 SVGIG (reference sequence). This CDR3 comprises 15 residues. J gave up 3 bases and V 3 bases, and 9 bases lay outside the gene matches. CDR3 sequence: CAWSLGQVTHYGYTF. The CDR3 nucleotides are TGTGCCTGGAGCCTGGGACAGGTTACCCACTATGGCTACACCTTC.

V is TRBV29-1 and J is TRBJ2-2; 10 bases fit TRBD2. In germline, CDR1 is SQVTM, CDR2 ANQGSEA. With V trimmed by 7 bases and J by 4 bases, 9 bases remained unmatched. The CDR3 consists of 15 residues. Written as DNA, the CDR3 is TGCAGCGGTTGGGGTCTAGCGGGGGCCACCGGGGAGCTGTTTTTT. This gives the protein CSGWGLAGATGELFF.

The rearrangement joins TRBV30 to TRBJ2-7, with unresolved D. CDR3 length: 12 amino acids. CDR1 and CDR2 from the germline V gene are GTSNPN and SVGIG (reference sequence). Trimming removed 2 bases from V and 0 bases from J, with 5 bases in between. CDR3 sequence: CAWSRASYEQYF. The CDR3 DNA sequence: TGTGCCTGGAGTCGAGCCTCCTACGAGCAGTACTTC.

The chain carries TRBV5-1 and TRBJ1-2; the D gene is possibly TRBD1 (6 bases). The germline gives CDR1 SGHRS, CDR2 YFSETQ. The CDR3 runs 16 residues. The V gene lost 0 bases and the J gene lost 0 bases, with 12 bases spanning the gap. CDR3 nucleotides: TGCGCCAGCAGCTTGGCCCCAGGGGTGACTAACTATGGCTACACCTTC. Translating it yields CASSLAPGVTNYGYTF.

The V gene is TRBV19, the J gene TRBJ2-1; 9 bases match TRBD2. The CDR3 runs 14 residues. Trimming removed 3 bases from V and 6 bases from J; junction bases left unmatched: 3. Germline CDR1 and CDR2: LNHDA and SQIVND (reference sequence). In DNA form, the CDR3 reads TGTGCCAGTAGTATTAAAGCGGGAGGCAATGAGCAGTTCTTC. Translating it yields CASSIKAGGNEQFF.

This clone was recorded only once. The chain recombines TRBV25-1 with TRBJ2-2; D is unresolved. V dropped 1 base and J dropped 0 bases, with 6 bases sitting between them. Germline V gene lookup returns CDR1 MGHDK and CDR2 SYGVNS. This CDR3 has 15 residues. CDR3: CASSELTPNTGELFF. CDR3 bases: TGTGCCAGCAGTGAATTGACTCCGAACACCGGGGAGCTGTTTTTT. The whole variable domain, remainder taken from reference TRBV25-1 and TRBJ2-2, is EADIYQTPRYLVIGTGKKITLECSQTMGHDKMYWYQQDPGMELHLIHYSYGVNSTEKGDLSSESTVSRIRTEHFPLTLESARPSHTSQYLCASSELTPNTGELFFGEGSRLTVL.

This clone was seen more than once but under ten times. The chain couples TRBV7-9 to TRBJ1-2; D is unresolved. There are 11 residues in the CDR3. V gave up 4 bases and J gave up 10 bases, with 10 bases separating them. Germline V gene lookup returns CDR1 SEHNR and CDR2 FQNEAQ (reference sequence). The CDR3: CASSSLNFYTF. The CDR3 DNA reads as TGTGCCAGCAGCTCCCTTAACTTCTACACCTTC.

V usage is TRBV11-2 and J usage is TRBJ2-7, with D possibly being TRBD2 (6 bases). The germline V gene has CDR1 SGHAT and CDR2 FQNNGV. The CDR3 contains 17 residues. Trimming took 3 bases from V and 4 from J, leaving 22 bases between them. The DNA of the CDR3 is TGTGCCAGCAGCTTCCTCCCCTCGGGTCTAGCGAGGTACGAGCAGTACTTC. This encodes CASSFLPSGLARYEQYF.

The rearrangement uses TRBV5-4 and TRBJ2-1, with 10 bases identical to TRBD2. The CDR3 sequence is 17 residues long. Germline lookup yields CDR1 SGHNT and CDR2 YYREEE (reference sequence). V lost 2 bases to trimming and J lost 9 bases; unmatched junction nucleotides: 14. The CDR3 DNA reads TGTGCCAGCAGCTTCCAACTAGCGGGATTTAACCGGGGTGAGCAGTTCTTC. Amino acids: CASSFQLAGFNRGEQFF.